Below, 5 T cell receptor beta chains from the same sample are listed, as sequenced in a study of T cell repertoires in cytomegalovirus infection. TCRdb re-called the reads through MiXCR, storing one row per CDR3 protein. The table has approximately 290,000 distinct CDR3 sequences, about 26% seen once. Sequencing was performed on PBMCs. The receptors originated from a human donor in good health (CMV status not recorded). Some clones in this sample may be carry-over from other donors' samples.

This clonotype was seen just once. V usage is TRBV7-9 and J usage is TRBJ1-5, with D tentatively TRBD1 (6 bases). CDR3 length: 14 residues. Trimming left V 5 bases short and J 3 bases short, with 11 bases between. CDR1 is SEHNR, CDR2 FQNEAQ, per germline (reference sequence). The CDR3 protein is CASSPGQLNQPQHF. CDR3 coding DNA: TGTGCCAGCAGCCCAGGACAGCTCAATCAGCCCCAGCATTTT.

A word on this clonotype: A single base separates this from a much larger clone, so it may be a read error. The rearrangement joins TRBV7-4 to TRBJ2-7; TRBD2 is a possible D gene (6 bases). The CDR3 runs to 14 residues. CDR1 and CDR2 (germline): SGHVT, SQSDAQ. The CDR3 DNA reads TGTGCCAGCAGCTTAGGACTAGACAGTAGCGAGCAGTGCTTC. It encodes CASSLGLDSSEQCF.

This clonotype was picked up a small number of times. The rearrangement joins TRBV6-2 or TRBV6-3 to TRBJ2-1, with TRBD2 identical over 10 bases. Per the germline V gene, CDR1 is MNHEY and CDR2 is SVGEGT. The CDR3 is made up of 13 amino acids. J was trimmed by 10 bases and V by 7 bases; bases with no gene match: 7. The CDR3 loop is CASTVLAGVEQFF. The CDR3 bases are TGTGCCAGCACCGTGCTAGCGGGAGTGGAGCAGTTCTTC.

This chain uses TRBV12-3 or TRBV12-4 with TRBJ2-3, with D possibly called TRBD1 or TRBD2 (5 bases each). The V end lost 5 bases, the J end lost 9 bases, and 15 bases lay between the germline ends. The CDR3 has 13 amino acids. CDR3 nucleotide sequence: TGTGCCAGCAGTCAACAGGACGGGGAGACGCAGTATTTT. Its protein is CASSQQDGETQYF.

This clonotype was seen a handful of times. The rearrangement links TRBV27 to TRBJ1-6; D unresolved. The length of the CDR3 is 16 residues. The ends were cut back, 2 bases at V and 4 bases at J, with 12 bases in the middle. Germline V gene data show CDR1 as MNHEY and CDR2 as SMNVEV (reference sequence). The CDR3 reads CASSLQQSLYNSPLHF. In nucleotides, the CDR3 is TGTGCCAGCAGTTTACAACAGAGCCTTTATAATTCACCCCTCCACTTT.